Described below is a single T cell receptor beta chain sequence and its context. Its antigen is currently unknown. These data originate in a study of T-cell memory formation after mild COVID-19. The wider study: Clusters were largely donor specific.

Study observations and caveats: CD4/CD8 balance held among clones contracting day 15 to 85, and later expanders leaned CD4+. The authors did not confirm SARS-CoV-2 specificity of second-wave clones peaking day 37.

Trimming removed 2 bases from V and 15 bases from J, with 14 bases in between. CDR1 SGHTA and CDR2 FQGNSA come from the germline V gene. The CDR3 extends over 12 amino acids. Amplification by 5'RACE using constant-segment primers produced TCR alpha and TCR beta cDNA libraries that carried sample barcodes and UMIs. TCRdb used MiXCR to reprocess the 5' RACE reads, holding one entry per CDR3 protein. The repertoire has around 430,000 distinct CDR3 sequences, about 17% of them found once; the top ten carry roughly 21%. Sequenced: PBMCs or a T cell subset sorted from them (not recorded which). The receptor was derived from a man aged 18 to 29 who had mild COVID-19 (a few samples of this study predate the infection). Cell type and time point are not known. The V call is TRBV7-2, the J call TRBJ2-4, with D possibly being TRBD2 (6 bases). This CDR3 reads CASSLLIGEVYF. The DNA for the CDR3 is TGTGCCAGCAGCTTACTAATAGGGGAGGTGTACTTC. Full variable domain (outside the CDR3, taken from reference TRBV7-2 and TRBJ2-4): GAGVSQSPSNKVTEKGKDVELRCDPISGHTALYWYRQSLGQGLEFLIYFQGNSAPDKSGLPSDRFSAERTGGSVSTLTIQRTQQEDSAVYLCASSLLIGEVYFGAGTRLSVL.